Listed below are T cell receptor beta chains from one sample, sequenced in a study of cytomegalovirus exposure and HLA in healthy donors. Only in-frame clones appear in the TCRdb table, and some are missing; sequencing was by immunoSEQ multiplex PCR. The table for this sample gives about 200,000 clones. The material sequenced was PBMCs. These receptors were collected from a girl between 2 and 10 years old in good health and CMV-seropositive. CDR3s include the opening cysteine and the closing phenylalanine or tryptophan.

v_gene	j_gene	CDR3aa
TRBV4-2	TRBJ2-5	CASSQDLASFGETQYF
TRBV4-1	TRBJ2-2	CASSQDVPGAGELFF
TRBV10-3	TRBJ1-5	CAISGEGQPQHF
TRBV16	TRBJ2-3	CASSQSRRVSTDTQYF
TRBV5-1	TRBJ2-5	CASGFPGRETQYF
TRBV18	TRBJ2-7	CASSPNLRQGNWGYEQYF
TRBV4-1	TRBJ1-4	CASSPVLGEKLFF
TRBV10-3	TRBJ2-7	CAISQGRGSSYEQYF
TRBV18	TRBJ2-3	CASSPPRTGVNTQYF
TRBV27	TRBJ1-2	CASSFHRDYGYTF
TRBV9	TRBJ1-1	CASSGQKGNTEAFF
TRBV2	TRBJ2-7	CASSENGGSTYEQYF
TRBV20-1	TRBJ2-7	CSASSYEQYF
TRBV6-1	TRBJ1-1	CASRSDRATEAFF
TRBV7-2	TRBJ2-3	CASSLAARTSGDTQYF
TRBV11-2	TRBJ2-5	CASSLGQRPQETQYF
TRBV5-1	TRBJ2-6	CASRTQSSGANVLTF
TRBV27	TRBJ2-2	CASSLSRGSRELFF
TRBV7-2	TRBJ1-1	CASSFGRPEAFF
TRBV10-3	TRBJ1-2	CAIGTGREGYTF
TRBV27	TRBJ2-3	CASSLEPAGGVIDTQYF
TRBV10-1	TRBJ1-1	CASSDPGQGDTEAFF
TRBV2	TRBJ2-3	CASREGVDTQYF
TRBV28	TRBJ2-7	CASSVVPRIYEQYF
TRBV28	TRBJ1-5	CASTTDIQPQHF
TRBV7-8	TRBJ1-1	CASSATDLNTEAFF
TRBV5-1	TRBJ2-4	CASSFGGSAKNIQYF
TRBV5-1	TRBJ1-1	CASSLEGRMNTEAFF
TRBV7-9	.	CASSPPGGTSGIKAYEQYF
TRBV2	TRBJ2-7	CASRNQDWSYEQYF
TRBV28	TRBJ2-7	CASSFGRGRRAAYEQYF
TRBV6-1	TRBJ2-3	CASSVRLRDYYSTDTQYF
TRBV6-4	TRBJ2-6	CASSEFGTVNFSGANVLTF
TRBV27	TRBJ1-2	CASSPFGPGGGYTF
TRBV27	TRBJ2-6	CASSAWGLAGSSGANVLTF
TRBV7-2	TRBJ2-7	CASSPRGGNEQYF
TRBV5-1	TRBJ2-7	CASSSALAGGHEQYF
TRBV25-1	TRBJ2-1	CASSLSGTYNEQFF
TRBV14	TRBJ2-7	CASSPSGREQYF
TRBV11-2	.	CASSLAPTYEQYF
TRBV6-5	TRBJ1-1	CASSYSRGTEAFF
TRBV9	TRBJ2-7	CASSPGHGEQYF
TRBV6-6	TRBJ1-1	CASSYHRGTTEAFF
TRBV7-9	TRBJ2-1	CASSSSDSPHNEQFF
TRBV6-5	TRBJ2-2	CASSLQGLAETGELFF
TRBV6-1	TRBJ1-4	CASSEALRVVGEKLFF
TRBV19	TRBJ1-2	CASSIFSDGYTF
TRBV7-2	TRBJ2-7	CASSLRDWVEQYF
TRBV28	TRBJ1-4	CASSLTDRGSNEKLFF
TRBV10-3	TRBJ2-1	CAISGDGEQFF
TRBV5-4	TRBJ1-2	CASSLGSYSWGYTF
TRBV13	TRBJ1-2	CASSPSGTLRNYGYTF
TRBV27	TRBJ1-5	CASSFSTQGTLQPQHF
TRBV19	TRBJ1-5	CASSGTGGNNQPQHF
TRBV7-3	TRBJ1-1	CASSLSGNTEAFF
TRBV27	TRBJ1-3	CASSAGSFSGNTIYF
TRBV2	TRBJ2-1	CASSVPGGTYNEQFF
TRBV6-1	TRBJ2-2	CASTLPERSTGELFF
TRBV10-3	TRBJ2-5	CAISSPGLAGGNQETQYF